These T cell receptor beta chains were read from a single sample in a study of T-cell reconstitution after alpha-beta-depleted transplantation in children. TCRdb fed the PCR reads into MiXCR, producing one record per CDR3 protein. The data hold 800,000 to 1,000,000 distinct CDR3 sequences, with about 30% observed a single time. Material: PBMCs, mostly from graft donor cells, obtained 360 days after TCRalphabeta/CD19-depleted stem cell transplant. Receptors were obtained from a boy under three years old who had a stem cell transplant for SCID, so the T cells may come from the graft donor. Both conserved end residues are part of each CDR3. D genes are given only for firm matches. Clone size is not always given. Where it is, it says once, few, many or a class for expanded clones.

CDR3 | DNA | J | length | size | D | V
CASSPTGTGVNEQFF | TGCGCCAGCAGCCCAACCGGGACAGGGGTCAATGAGCAGTTCTTC | TRBJ2-1 | 15 | few | TRBD1 | TRBV4-1
CASSEQETQYF | TGTGCCAGCAGTGAACAAGAGACCCAGTACTTC | TRBJ2-5 | 11 | many | . | TRBV18
CSARGGSPLHF | TGCAGTGCTAGAGGCGGGTCACCCCTCCACTTT | TRBJ1-6 | 11 | . | . | TRBV20-1
CASSPQGQAADTQYF | TGTGCCAGCTCACCTCAGGGACAGGCAGCAGATACGCAGTATTTT | TRBJ2-3 | 15 | . | TRBD1 | TRBV18
CASSLGPSGAQYF | TGTGCCAGCAGCTTGGGGCCTAGTGGGGCGCAGTATTTT | TRBJ2-3 | 13 | . | . | TRBV5-6
CATSDGGTGGFYNEQFF | TGTGCCACCAGTGATGGGGGTACCGGGGGGTTCTACAATGAGCAGTTCTTC | TRBJ2-1 | 17 | few | TRBD2 | TRBV24-1
CASRILDFTDTQYF | TGTGCCAGCAGGATACTAGATTTCACAGATACGCAGTATTTT | TRBJ2-3 | 14 | . | . | TRBV6-2/TRBV6-3
CASSYGTGESNEQFF | TGTGCCAGCAGCTACGGGACAGGGGAGTCGAATGAGCAGTTCTTC | TRBJ2-1 | 15 | . | TRBD1 | TRBV7-8
CASSLEGAYYNEQFF | TGTGCCAGCAGCTTGGAGGGGGCTTACTACAATGAGCAGTTCTTC | TRBJ2-1 | 15 | . | TRBD1 | TRBV5-5
CASSLDRAPHQYF | TGTGCCAGCAGCTTGGACAGGGCGCCGCATCAGTACTTC | TRBJ2-7 | 13 | few | TRBD1 | TRBV7-2
CSARDEADNEQFF | TGCAGTGCTAGAGATGAGGCCGACAATGAGCAGTTCTTC | TRBJ2-1 | 13 | many | . | TRBV20-1
CAYGKGRAWETQYF | TGTGCTTACGGAAAGGGCAGAGCGTGGGAGACCCAGTACTTC | TRBJ2-5 | 14 | few | . | TRBV30
CASSQGNLQETQYF | TGTGCCAGCAGCCAAGGTAACCTACAAGAGACCCAGTACTTC | TRBJ2-5 | 14 | . | . | TRBV4-2
CASSPPPEGYTF | TGTGCCAGCAGTCCCCCCCCGGAGGGTTACACCTTC | TRBJ1-2 | 12 | . | . | TRBV12-3/TRBV12-4
CSAAPEAFF | TGCAGTGCTGCCCCTGAAGCTTTCTTT | TRBJ1-1 | 9 | few | . | TRBV20-1
CSARTAEAFF | TGCAGCGCTCGAACCGCTGAAGCTTTCTTT | TRBJ1-1 | 10 | few | . | TRBV29-1
CASSWAPGQVNQPQHF | TGTGCCAGCAGCTGGGCGCCGGGACAGGTTAATCAGCCCCAGCATTTT | TRBJ1-5 | 16 | once | TRBD1 | TRBV5-5
CASADGSIYEQYF | TGCGCCAGCGCGGACGGTAGTATCTACGAGCAGTACTTC | TRBJ2-7 | 13 | many | . | TRBV10-2
CASSHTQGHTF | TGTGCCAGCAGCCACACACAGGGTCACACCTTC | TRBJ1-2 | 11 | . | . | TRBV3-1
CASSLTTGAGYEQFF | TGCGCCAGCAGCTTGACTACAGGAGCCGGGTATGAGCAGTTCTTC | TRBJ2-1 | 15 | . | . | TRBV5-1
CASSYQVRTSGTYEQYF | TGTGCCAGCAGTTACCAAGTTCGGACTAGCGGGACCTACGAGCAGTACTTC | TRBJ2-7 | 17 | . | TRBD2 | TRBV6-5
CSARDRGLVPDTQYF | TGCAGTGCTAGAGATCGAGGGCTAGTCCCAGATACGCAGTATTTT | TRBJ2-3 | 15 | . | . | TRBV20-1
CAISAGQGMNTEAFF | TGTGCCATCAGTGCCGGACAGGGGATGAACACTGAAGCTTTCTTT | TRBJ1-1 | 15 | few | TRBD1 | TRBV10-3
CASSRGRVEETQYF | TGTGCCAGCAGCCGAGGCAGAGTGGAAGAGACCCAGTACTTC | TRBJ2-5 | 14 | . | . | TRBV5-6
CASSLVAGTVYNEQFF | TGTGCCAGCAGCTTAGTAGCGGGGACGGTGTACAATGAGCAGTTCTTC | TRBJ2-1 | 16 | few | TRBD2 | TRBV7-6
CASSQAGTQLEQFF | TGCGCCAGCAGCCAGGCCGGGACCCAGCTTGAGCAGTTCTTC | TRBJ2-1 | 14 | . | . | TRBV5-1
CASSYGPSGGDNEQFF | TGTGCCAGCAGTTACGGTCCTAGCGGGGGAGACAATGAGCAGTTCTTC | TRBJ2-1 | 16 | few | TRBD2 | TRBV6-5
CATSREGVGSTGELFF | TGTGCCACCAGCAGAGAGGGGGTCGGGAGCACCGGGGAGCTGTTTTTT | TRBJ2-2 | 16 | . | . | TRBV15
CASSSPRFSYNEQFF | TGTGCCAGCAGTTCCCCCAGGTTTTCTTACAATGAGCAGTTCTTC | TRBJ2-1 | 15 | . | . | TRBV12-3/TRBV12-4
CSARQTSGGPQETQYF | TGCAGTGCTAGACAGACTAGCGGGGGGCCCCAAGAGACCCAGTACTTC | TRBJ2-5 | 16 | few | TRBD2 | TRBV20-1
CASSLGIRESTDTQYF | TGTGCCAGCAGCTTAGGTATCAGGGAGAGCACAGATACGCAGTATTTT | TRBJ2-3 | 16 | . | . | TRBV7-2
CASTPGGRPREQYF | TGTGCCAGCACCCCGGGGGGCAGGCCTCGGGAGCAGTACTTC | TRBJ2-7 | 14 | . | . | TRBV3-1
CASRGDYPADTQYF | TGTGCCAGCAGAGGGGACTACCCTGCAGATACGCAGTATTTT | TRBJ2-3 | 14 | . | TRBD2 | TRBV6-1
CASSSLGPPYEQYF | TGTGCCAGCAGCTCCCTGGGACCACCCTACGAGCAGTACTTC | TRBJ2-7 | 14 | . | . | TRBV7-9
CASSGHGLPADTQYF | TGTGCCAGCAGCGGTCATGGGCTCCCCGCAGATACGCAGTATTTT | TRBJ2-3 | 15 | . | . | TRBV9
CAPDTGAFSNSPLHF | TGTGCCCCGGACACAGGCGCCTTCTCTAATTCACCCCTCCACTTT | TRBJ1-6 | 15 | . | . | TRBV10-3
CASSKALTDTDTQYF | TGTGCCAGCAGCAAAGCTTTGACAGACACAGATACGCAGTATTTT | TRBJ2-3 | 15 | few | . | TRBV21-1
CASSYLWGQPQHF | TGTGCCAGCAGTTACCTTTGGGGGCAGCCCCAGCATTTT | TRBJ1-5 | 13 | few | . | TRBV12-3/TRBV12-4
CASRSQGGDTQYF | TGTGCCAGCAGATCACAGGGAGGGGATACGCAGTATTTT | TRBJ2-3 | 13 | . | . | TRBV6-6
CASHTSGAQETQYF | TGTGCCAGCCATACTAGCGGGGCTCAAGAGACCCAGTACTTC | TRBJ2-5 | 14 | . | TRBD2 | TRBV12-3/TRBV12-4
CASSPRMGLNTEAFF | TGTGCCAGCAGTCCCCGTATGGGCTTGAACACTGAAGCTTTCTTT | TRBJ1-1 | 15 | few | . | TRBV6-1
CASTHTGAMGTEAFF | TGTGCCAGCACCCATACAGGGGCCATGGGGACTGAAGCTTTCTTT | TRBJ1-1 | 15 | . | TRBD1 | TRBV12-3/TRBV12-4
CASSWSGSTYNEQFF | TGTGCCAGCAGTTGGTCGGGGTCCACCTACAATGAGCAGTTCTTC | TRBJ2-1 | 15 | few | . | TRBV27
CASSLAGTGPTDTQYF | TGCGCCAGCAGCTTGGCCGGGACAGGGCCCACAGATACGCAGTATTTT | TRBJ2-3 | 16 | . | TRBD1 | TRBV5-1
CASSLLRWLARLRNQPQHF | TGTGCCAGCAGTTTGTTAAGATGGTTGGCCCGACTAAGGAATCAGCCCCAGCATTTT | TRBJ1-5 | 19 | . | . | TRBV12-3/TRBV12-4
CATSDPPTDTQYF | TGTGCCACCAGTGATCCCCCAACAGATACGCAGTATTTT | TRBJ2-3 | 13 | many | . | TRBV24-1
CSVKLRTGRAFF | TGCAGCGTTAAACTTCGGACAGGCCGTGCTTTCTTT | TRBJ1-1 | 12 | . | TRBD1 | TRBV29-1
CAISEPGQGAYEQYF | TGTGCCATCAGCGAACCGGGACAGGGGGCTTACGAGCAGTACTTC | TRBJ2-7 | 15 | . | TRBD1 | TRBV10-3
CASSYSRGADTQYF | TGTGCCAGCAGTTACTCGCGGGGGGCAGATACGCAGTATTTT | TRBJ2-3 | 14 | few | TRBD2 | TRBV6-2/TRBV6-3
CAISEGGSEAFF | TGTGCCATCAGTGAGGGGGGAAGTGAAGCTTTCTTT | TRBJ1-1 | 12 | few | . | TRBV10-3
CASSLYASGLAQETQYF | TGTGCCAGCAGTTTATATGCTTCGGGACTAGCTCAAGAGACCCAGTACTTC | TRBJ2-5 | 17 | . | TRBD2 | TRBV27
CASSQDGANTQYF | TGTGCCAGCAGCCAAGATGGGGCTAATACGCAGTATTTT | TRBJ2-3 | 13 | . | . | TRBV4-2
CASSVDITDTQYF | TGTGCCAGCAGCGTTGACATAACAGATACGCAGTATTTT | TRBJ2-3 | 13 | . | . | TRBV9